Below, 27 T cell receptor beta chains from the same sample are listed, as sequenced in a study of OX40 agonist ivuxolimab in advanced cancers. Repertoires were generated with immunoSEQ multiplex PCR, while TCRdb's copy carries only in-frame clones and drops some. This table has more than 80,000 clones, about 83% appearing once. The sample was CD4+ or CD8+ T cells sorted from blood, taken in a trial of the OX40 agonist ivuxolimab. The source of these receptors is an adult with an advanced solid tumor such as melanoma, head and neck, liver or kidney cancer.

This clone has a single count. This chain joins TRBV5-1 and TRBJ2-3, with unresolved D. With 6 bases removed from V and 2 bases from J, the gap between germline ends came to 10 bases. CDR1 SGHRS and CDR2 YFSETQ come from the germline V gene. The CDR3 spans 13 residues. The CDR3 sequence is CASTNPSTDTQYF. The CDR3 region has the DNA TGCGCCAGCACAAACCCATCCACAGATACGCAGTATTTT.

The chain is built from TRBV30 and TRBJ2-7, with 9 positions matching TRBD2. The CDR3 has 12 amino acids. J gave up 6 bases and V 4 bases, and 4 bases lay outside the gene matches. Per germline, CDR1 GTSNPN and CDR2 SVGIG (reference sequence). The chain's CDR3 is CAWNSGGAEQYF. For the CDR3, the DNA is TGTGCCTGGAATAGCGGGGGTGCCGAGCAGTACTTC.

The rearrangement uses TRBV5-1 and TRBJ2-7; D is uncertain. The V and J ends lost 0 bases and 5 bases respectively, with 12 bases between them. CDR3 length: 14 amino acids. The V gene's germline CDR1 is SGHRS and CDR2 YFSETQ. The CDR3 DNA reads TGCGCCAGCAGCTTGGGACGGTTCGGTGACGAGCAGTACTTC. Its protein is CASSLGRFGDEQYF. The whole variable domain, remainder taken from reference TRBV5-1 and TRBJ2-7, is KAGVTQTPRYLIKTRGQQVTLSCSPISGHRSVSWYQQTPGQGLQFLFEYFSETQRNKGNFPGRFSGRQFSNSRSEMNVSTLELGDSALYLCASSLGRFGDEQYFGPGTRLTVT.

The chain is built from TRBV5-4 and TRBJ2-7, with D hard to call. CDR1 and CDR2 (germline): SGHNT, YYREEE (reference sequence). V shed 3 bases and J shed 7 bases, with 17 bases lying between them. The CDR3 spans 14 residues. This CDR3 reads CASSSEGVLGEQYF. CDR3 sequence (DNA): TGTGCCAGCAGCTCGGAAGGAGTCTTAGGGGAGCAGTACTTC.

The chain joins TRBV27 to TRBJ2-7; TRBD2 matches 7 bases. The V and J ends lost 3 bases and 7 bases, in that order; junction bases with no gene match: 12. Germline V gene data show CDR1 as MNHEY and CDR2 as SMNVEV (reference sequence). The CDR3 has 15 residues. The CDR3 loop is CASSFQREGHEEQYF. The CDR3 coding sequence is TGTGCCAGCAGTTTTCAGAGGGAGGGCCATGAGGAGCAGTACTTC.

The genes are TRBV5-1 and TRBJ2-1, with D perhaps matching TRBD1 or TRBD2 (5 bases each). Trimming pared 2 bases from V and 8 bases from J, leaving 20 bases between. Germline CDR1 is SGHRS and CDR2 is YFSETQ. The CDR3 consists of 16 residues. The CDR3 region is CASSFRAMGMGDEQFF. The CDR3 DNA follows: TGCGCCAGCAGCTTCCGGGCCATGGGAATGGGGGATGAGCAGTTCTTC.

This chain joins TRBV7-3 and TRBJ2-7, with D possibly TRBD1 on 6 matching bases. With 5 bases removed from V and 0 bases from J, the gap between germline ends came to 14 bases. This CDR3 contains 15 residues. Looked up from germline, CDR1 is SGHTA and CDR2 is FQGTGA. This chain's CDR3 is CASSPPGASSYEQYF. DNA for the CDR3: TGTGCCAGCAGCCCCCCAGGGGCGAGCTCCTACGAGCAGTACTTC.

CDR3: CASSKHSPKTGKGRETQYF. The CDR3 nucleotides are TGTGCCAGCAGCAAACACTCGCCGAAGACAGGGAAAGGGAGAGAGACCCAGTACTTC. The gene calls are TRBV21-1 and TRBJ2-5; the table's D call of TRBD1 was not tested on the DNA. TRBV21-1 is classified as a pseudogene. The CDR3 has 19 amino acids.

The chain carries TRBV5-4 and TRBJ2-1; possible D gene TRBD2, 5 bases. This CDR3 has 15 residues. CDR1 is SGHNT and CDR2 is YYREEE in the germline V gene (reference sequence). V was clipped by 1 base and J by 7 bases, with 15 bases between them. Here the CDR3 DNA reads TGTGCCAGCAGCTTGCCACTAGGTGTTGCGAATGAGCAGTTCTTC. Translating gives CASSLPLGVANEQFF. The full variable domain, with the rest looked up from reference TRBV5-4 and TRBJ2-1, is ETGVTQSPTHLIKTRGQQVTLRCSSQSGHNTVSWYQQALGQGPQFIFQYYREEENGRGNFPPRFSGLQFPNYSSELNVNALELDDSALYLCASSLPLGVANEQFFGPGTRLTVL.

The chain joins TRBV7-2 to TRBJ1-1, with D possibly matching TRBD1 (5 bases). Trimming removed 3 bases from V and 6 bases from J, with 8 bases in between. Germline assignment: CDR1 SGHTA and CDR2 FQGNSA. The length of the CDR3 is 12 residues. The DNA for the CDR3 is TGTGCCAGCAGCTTTAGCAGGGCTGAAGCTTTCTTT. The encoded protein is CASSFSRAEAFF.

The V and J genes are TRBV13 and TRBJ2-5, with 9 nucleotides matching TRBD2. CDR1 and CDR2 (germline): PRHDT, FYEKMQ (reference sequence). V lost 5 bases to trimming and J lost 5 bases; unmatched junction nucleotides: 3. This CDR3 spans 13 amino acids. This chain's CDR3 is CASSRLAAETQYF. CDR3 DNA sequence: TGTGCCAGCAGCAGACTAGCGGCGGAGACCCAGTACTTC.

This sequence joins TRBV9 and TRBJ2-1; TRBD2 aligns across 11 bases. This CDR3 spans 15 amino acids. After removal of 3 bases from V and 7 bases from J, the junction contained 6 bases not matched to a gene. Germline CDR1 and CDR2: SGDLS and YYNGEE. CDR3: CASSATSGGLNEQFF. CDR3 nucleotides: TGTGCCAGCAGCGCCACTAGCGGGGGCCTAAATGAGCAGTTCTTC.

This chain links TRBV10-3 with TRBJ2-1, with TRBD2 identical over 7 bases. Germline-derived CDR1 and CDR2 are ENHRY and SYGVKD. V gave up 0 bases and J gave up 4 bases; unmatched junction bases: 6. The CDR3 is made up of 16 amino acids. The CDR3 nucleotides read TGTGCCATCAGTGAGTCGACGGGAGGATCTTACAATGAGCAGTTCTTC. As protein: CAISESTGGSYNEQFF.

The chain links TRBV9 to TRBJ2-1; 9 nucleotides agree with TRBD2. The V gene end was trimmed by 0 bases and the J gene end by 5 bases; junction bases not matched to a gene: 3. The CDR3 is 15 amino acids. CDR1 is SGDLS, CDR2 YYNGEE, per germline. This CDR3 reads CASSVATSGHNEQFF. As DNA, the CDR3 is TGTGCCAGCAGCGTAGCGACTAGCGGCCACAATGAGCAGTTCTTC.

V usage is TRBV6-6 and J usage is TRBJ1-5; 9 bases map to TRBD1. This CDR3 region has 15 residues. V lost 6 bases, J lost 1 base, and 4 bases stayed unmatched. Germline CDR1 and CDR2: MNHNY and SVGAGI (reference sequence). The DNA of the CDR3 is TGTGCCAGCAGCCTCGACAGGGGGAGCAATCAGCCCCAGCATTTT. Its protein product is CASSLDRGSNQPQHF.

The gene calls are TRBV29-1 and TRBJ1-4, with 9 bases that match TRBD1. Trimming at V came to 6 bases and at J to 6 bases, leaving 5 bases not matched to a gene. Germline CDR1 and CDR2: SQVTM and ANQGSEA. CDR3 length equals 13 residues. The CDR3 DNA reads TGCAGCGTGGCCAGGACAGGGGATGAAAAACTGTTTTTT. Translating gives CSVARTGDEKLFF.

The chain recombines TRBV18 with TRBJ2-3, with D tentatively TRBD2 (5 bases). The CDR3 is made up of 15 amino acids. Germline assignment: CDR1 KGHSH and CDR2 LQKENI. The V end lost 6 bases, the J end lost 2 bases, and 15 bases lay between the germline ends. CDR3 in amino acids: CASSESIGITDTQYF. Here the CDR3 DNA reads TGTGCCAGCTCGGAGAGTATCGGGATCACAGATACGCAGTATTTT. Full variable domain (remainder filled in from reference TRBV18 and TRBJ2-3): NAGVMQNPRHLVRRRGQEARLRCSPMKGHSHVYWYRQLPEEGLKFMVYLQKENIIDESGMPKERFSAEFPKEGPSILRIQQVVRGDSAAYFCASSESIGITDTQYFGPGTRLTVL.

The chain carries TRBV19 and TRBJ2-7, with D maybe TRBD1 (6 bases). V was pared by 8 bases and J by 0 bases, with 14 bases between. From germline, CDR1 is LNHDA and CDR2 SQIVND (reference sequence). This CDR3 comprises 14 residues. The CDR3, as DNA: TGTGCCAGTTCCACCCCAGGGGACTCCTACGAGCAGTACTTC. Residues: CASSTPGDSYEQYF.

The V gene is TRBV7-6, the J gene TRBJ2-7; 7 nucleotides line up with TRBD2. This CDR3 comprises 15 residues. V shed 5 bases and J 0 bases; nucleotides not matched to a gene: 7. The V gene's germline CDR1 is SGHVS and CDR2 FNYEAQ. The CDR3 bases are TGTGCCAGCAGCCCATCCGGGACTACCTCCTACGAGCAGTACTTC. As protein: CASSPSGTTSYEQYF.

CDR3 in DNA: TGTGCCAGTAGCCCCCCCCGGGCACTAGCGGGAGTCCGGGGCCAAGAGACCCAGTACTTC. It translates to CASSPPRALAGVRGQETQYF. This chain connects TRBV19 to TRBJ2-5; 11 bases match TRBD2. This CDR3 has 20 residues. CDR1 and CDR2 (germline): LNHDA, SQIVND (reference sequence). V shed 6 bases, J shed 1 base, and the junction held 19 bases outside the gene matches.

The V call is TRBV29-1, the J call TRBJ1-4; the D gene is possibly TRBD1 (5 bases). The CDR3 sequence is 13 residues long. Germline CDR1 is SQVTM and CDR2 is ANQGSEA. The V and J ends lost 4 bases and 5 bases respectively, with 11 bases between them. The CDR3 is CSVGEGQNEKLFF. The CDR3, as DNA: TGCAGCGTTGGAGAGGGGCAAAATGAAAAACTGTTTTTT.

The chain employs TRBV5-4 and TRBJ1-1, with D tentatively TRBD1 (6 bases). CDR1 is SGHNT and CDR2 is YYREEE in the germline V gene (reference sequence). The CDR3 covers 13 residues. The ends were cut back, 4 bases at V and 4 bases at J, with 11 bases in the middle. The CDR3 DNA reads as TGTGCCAGCAGCAAACGGACAGCCACTGAAGCTTTCTTT. Amino acids: CASSKRTATEAFF. Filled out from reference TRBV5-4 and TRBJ1-1, the complete variable domain reads ETGVTQSPTHLIKTRGQQVTLRCSSQSGHNTVSWYQQALGQGPQFIFQYYREEENGRGNFPPRFSGLQFPNYSSELNVNALELDDSALYLCASSKRTATEAFFGQGTRLTVV.

The rearrangement links TRBV29-1 to TRBJ2-7; D uncertain. The CDR3 totals 12 residues. V was trimmed by 6 bases and J by 0 bases, leaving 9 bases between them. Germline V gene sequence: CDR1 SQVTM, CDR2 ANQGSEA. CDR3 region: CSVGVSSYEQYF. The CDR3 DNA reads TGCAGCGTAGGAGTCAGCTCCTACGAGCAGTACTTC.

The chain couples TRBV9 to TRBJ2-3; no reliable D call. There are 14 residues in the CDR3. The V gene's germline CDR1 is SGDLS and CDR2 YYNGEE. The germline V and J ends were trimmed by 2 bases and 2 bases, with 9 bases remaining between them. The CDR3 bases are TGTGCCAGCAGCGTTTGGCTGTCCACAGATACGCAGTATTTT. Translating it yields CASSVWLSTDTQYF.

This chain connects TRBV27 to TRBJ2-1, with 7 bases that match TRBD2. Per the germline V gene, CDR1 is MNHEY and CDR2 is SMNVEV (reference sequence). V gave up 2 bases and J gave up 4 bases; unmatched junction bases: 5. The CDR3 is 15 amino acids. The DNA of the CDR3 is TGTGCCAGCAGTTTACGGCTAGCGGAGTACAATGAGCAGTTCTTC. Translated: CASSLRLAEYNEQFF.

This chain connects TRBV28 to TRBJ1-5, with 7 bases identical to TRBD1. Germline V CDR1 and CDR2: MDHEN, SYDVKM. CDR3 size: 16 residues. Trimming cost V 6 bases and J 0 bases; bases outside gene matches: 8. The chain's CDR3 is CASSLGGVLSNQPQHF. For the CDR3, the DNA is TGTGCCAGCAGCTTAGGGGGCGTCCTTAGCAATCAGCCCCAGCATTTT.

This sequence joins TRBV18 and TRBJ2-1; 8 bases map to TRBD1. Germline CDR1 KGHSH, CDR2 LQKENI. The trim removed 6 bases at V and 6 bases at J, leaving 4 bases unmatched. The CDR3 has 13 amino acids. The CDR3 protein is CASSSDRANEQFF. CDR3 nucleotides: TGTGCCAGCTCTTCGGACAGGGCCAATGAGCAGTTCTTC.